The 27 T cell receptor beta chains given below trace back to one sample, sequenced in a study of Tregs in tolerant kidney transplant recipients. Data came from immunoSEQ multiplex PCR; TCRdb stores just in-frame clones and leaves some out. This repertoire shows around 230,000 clones, roughly 84% found once; its top ten account for around 0.68%. Material: CD4+ T cells from blood. The receptor set was obtained from a human donor in good health.

The chain uses TRBV7-9 and TRBJ2-7; unclear D gene. The length of the CDR3 is 14 residues. CDR1 SEHNR and CDR2 FQNEAQ come from the germline V gene (reference sequence). With 3 bases removed from V and 0 bases from J, the gap between germline ends came to 9 bases. CDR3 sequence: CASSFTSSSYEQYF. The CDR3 DNA is TGTGCCAGCAGCTTCACGTCCTCCTCCTACGAGCAGTACTTC.

The chain recombines TRBV5-4 with TRBJ2-1; D might be TRBD2 (7 bases). Trimming took 6 bases from V and 1 from J, leaving 17 bases between them. Germline V gene lookup returns CDR1 SGHNT and CDR2 YYREEE (reference sequence). This CDR3 has 16 residues. As DNA, the CDR3 is TGTGCCAGCACCACGGGGGGCACAAGATCCTACAATGAGCAGTTCTTC. Amino acids: CASTTGGTRSYNEQFF.

The chain employs TRBV18 and TRBJ2-5; D not certain. V shed 3 bases and J shed 3 bases, with 14 bases lying between them. The CDR3 contains 15 residues. Germline V gene sequence: CDR1 KGHSH, CDR2 LQKENI. The CDR3 nucleotides read TGTGCCAGCTCACCCCCAAGAGCACGGGAAGAGACCCAGTACTTC. It is translated as CASSPPRAREETQYF.

The count of this clone is one. The V and J genes are TRBV2 and TRBJ2-2, with a possible D match to TRBD2 (6 bases). The CDR3 is 13 residues long. CDR1 SNHLY and CDR2 FYNNEI come from the germline V gene. V shed 4 bases and J shed 8 bases, with 11 bases lying between them. The CDR3 spells CASSAGVTGELFF. CDR3 DNA sequence: TGTGCCAGCAGTGCGGGAGTAACGGGGGAGCTGTTTTTT.

The chain has TRBV5-4 and TRBJ1-1; D ambiguous. Trimming took off 4 bases at V and 2 bases at J, with 12 bases between the two ends. CDR1 is SGHNT, CDR2 YYREEE, per germline (reference sequence). The CDR3 is made up of 14 amino acids. The CDR3 loop reads CASSTRQINTEAFF. The CDR3 DNA is TGTGCCAGCAGCACCCGACAAATCAACACTGAAGCTTTCTTT.

The genes are TRBV9 and TRBJ1-2; TRBD1 matches 7 bases. The CDR3 totals 14 residues. Trimming at V came to 4 bases and at J to 2 bases, leaving 5 bases not matched to a gene. Germline values: CDR1 SGDLS, CDR2 YYNGEE. The CDR3 is CASSMTGINYGYTF. The CDR3 DNA is TGTGCCAGCAGCATGACAGGGATCAACTATGGCTACACCTTC.

As DNA, the CDR3 is TGTGCCAGCAGCTTAGCCTCCGGACCCCATACCTTC. Translated: CASSLASGPHTF. The rearrangement uses TRBV7-6 and TRBJ1-2; no clear D. The CDR3 consists of 12 residues. CDR1 and CDR2 from the germline V gene are SGHVS and FNYEAQ. V was shortened by 0 bases and J by 14 bases, with 13 bases between the two germline ends.

The V and J genes are TRBV21-1 and TRBJ2-2; the table's D call, TRBD2, has no DNA check behind it. TRBV21-1 is recorded as a pseudogene. This CDR3 comprises 14 residues. CDR3 sequence: CASSKRTSGNKLFF. Written as DNA, the CDR3 is TGTGCCAGCAGCAAGAGAACTAGCGGGAATAAGCTGTTTTTT.

V and J are TRBV18 and TRBJ1-1; unclear D gene. V was cut by 3 bases and J by 1 base, with 9 bases left in between. Per the germline V gene, CDR1 is KGHSH and CDR2 is LQKENI. CDR3 size: 14 residues. The CDR3 DNA reads as TGTGCCAGCTCACCCGGGAGGGAGAACACTGAAGCTTTCTTT. It codes for CASSPGRENTEAFF.

For the CDR3, the DNA is TGCGCCAGCAGCTTGACAGGGGACACCGGGGAGCTGTTTTTT. The encoded protein is CASSLTGDTGELFF. V and J are TRBV5-1 and TRBJ2-2; 7 bases map to TRBD1. Losses at the gene ends were 1 base for V and 3 bases for J; bases not matched to a gene: 0. Germline values: CDR1 SGHRS, CDR2 YFSETQ. This CDR3 is built from 14 residues. Full variable domain (rest looked up from reference TRBV5-1 and TRBJ2-2): KAGVTQTPRYLIKTRGQQVTLSCSPISGHRSVSWYQQTPGQGLQFLFEYFSETQRNKGNFPGRFSGRQFSNSRSEMNVSTLELGDSALYLCASSLTGDTGELFFGEGSRLTVL.

The chain uses TRBV19 and TRBJ2-3; TRBD1 aligns across 8 bases. Unmatched junction bases numbered 10, after V lost 5 bases and J lost 3 bases. CDR1 and CDR2 (germline): LNHDA, SQIVND (reference sequence). The CDR3 covers 16 residues. The CDR3 DNA follows: TGTGCCAGTAGTCCAGGACAGGGAAAGTATACAGATACGCAGTATTTT. This encodes CASSPGQGKYTDTQYF.

The rearrangement links TRBV6-1 to TRBJ1-2; TRBD1 agrees at 9 bases. V was pared by 8 bases and J by 3 bases, with 7 bases of the junction left unmatched. The CDR3 runs to 14 residues. Germline CDR1 reads MNHNS; CDR2 reads SASEGT. The CDR3 region has the DNA TGTGCCAGCTCTTACAGGGGGCGTTACTATGGCTACACCTTC. It is translated as CASSYRGRYYGYTF.

Turning to this clone: The junction does not match germline at one end; this may be a read error. The CDR3 loop reads CASSEGLGYEQYF. CDR3 DNA: TGTGCCAGCAGCGAAGGACTGGGCTACGAGCAGTACTTC. The rearrangement links TRBV2 to TRBJ2-7; perhaps TRBD2 as D (5 bases). Germline V lookup: CDR1 SNHLY, CDR2 FYNNEI. CDR3 size: 13 residues.

The chain links TRBV2 to TRBJ2-1, with 8 bases fitting TRBD2. Germline CDR1 and CDR2: SNHLY and FYNNEI. CDR3 size: 14 residues. The trim removed 10 bases at V and 6 bases at J, leaving 11 bases unmatched. CDR3 amino acids: CATSREGPSNEQFF. The CDR3 DNA reads TGTGCCACAAGCCGGGAGGGCCCTTCCAATGAGCAGTTCTTC. The variable domain in full, completed from reference TRBV2 and TRBJ2-1, reads EPEVTQTPSHQVTQMGQEVILRCVPISNHLYFYWYRQILGQKVEFLVSFYNNEISEKSEIFDDQFSVERPDGSNFTLKIRSTKLEDSAMYFCATSREGPSNEQFFGPGTRLTVL.

This chain joins TRBV7-2 and TRBJ1-1; D is ambiguous. The length of the CDR3 is 13 residues. Deletions cut 7 bases from V and 4 bases from J, with 13 bases between. Looked up from germline, CDR1 is SGHTA and CDR2 is FQGNSA. The CDR3 DNA reads as TGTGCCAGCATCAAAAGACAATCCACTGAAGCTTTCTTT. This encodes CASIKRQSTEAFF.

The chain couples TRBV29-1 to TRBJ1-1; no clear D gene. The CDR3 is made up of 13 amino acids. The V end was cut by 4 bases, the J end by 3 bases, with 12 bases between. Germline CDR1 and CDR2: SQVTM and ANQGSEA. CDR3 protein: CSVGWLRDTEAFF. CDR3 coding DNA: TGCAGCGTTGGATGGCTGAGGGACACTGAAGCTTTCTTT.

This chain uses TRBV9 with TRBJ1-1; D possibly corresponds to TRBD1 (5 bases). CDR3 size: 16 residues. Germline V CDR1 and CDR2: SGDLS, YYNGEE. V was clipped by 0 bases and J by 0 bases, with 12 bases between them. The CDR3 here is CASSVGQHNLNTEAFF. CDR3 coding DNA: TGTGCCAGCAGCGTAGGACAGCATAACCTGAACACTGAAGCTTTCTTT.

The rearrangement uses TRBV7-8 and TRBJ1-1; possibly TRBD1 for D (6 bases). V was shortened by 1 base and J by 1 base, with 13 bases between the two germline ends. Germline CDR1 is SGHVS and CDR2 is FQNEAQ. The CDR3 has 16 amino acids. The CDR3, as DNA: TGTGCCAGCAGCTTAGGGAACAGGGATGGGAACACTGAAGCTTTCTTT. Translation gives CASSLGNRDGNTEAFF. Full variable domain (missing parts from reference TRBV7-8 and TRBJ1-1): GAGVSQSPRYKVAKRGQDVALRCDPISGHVSLFWYQQALGQGPEFLTYFQNEAQLDKSGLPSDRFFAERPEGSVSTLKIQRTQQEDSAVYLCASSLGNRDGNTEAFFGQGTRLTVV.

The rearrangement uses TRBV6-1 and TRBJ2-7, with 14 bases matching TRBD2. V shed 7 bases and J 13 bases; nucleotides not matched to a gene: 9. The germline V gene has CDR1 MNHNS and CDR2 SASEGT. This CDR3 is 13 amino acids long. This CDR3 reads CASTVTSGRAFYF. In DNA, the CDR3 is TGTGCCAGCACCGTGACTAGCGGGAGGGCCTTTTACTTC.

The gene calls are TRBV6-1 and TRBJ2-3, with D possibly being TRBD1 (6 bases). V was shortened by 4 bases and J by 0 bases, with 11 bases between the two germline ends. This CDR3 has 15 amino acids. Germline lookup yields CDR1 MNHNS and CDR2 SASEGT. CDR3: CASSGQEFSTDTQYF. CDR3 sequence (DNA): TGTGCCAGCAGTGGACAGGAATTTAGCACAGATACGCAGTATTTT.

The chain combines TRBV7-2 with TRBJ2-1, with a possible D match to TRBD2 (7 bases). Germline V gene lookup returns CDR1 SGHTA and CDR2 FQGNSA. Trimming cost V 5 bases and J 6 bases, with 20 bases left between them. The CDR3 contains 16 residues. The CDR3 sequence is CASSHLGRGPRNEQFF. For the CDR3, the DNA is TGTGCCAGCAGCCACCTCGGGCGGGGGCCACGCAATGAGCAGTTCTTC.

This clone was seen only a few times. The chain uses TRBV6-6 and TRBJ1-2; D perhaps matches TRBD1 (6 bases). V shed 7 bases and J shed 2 bases, with 14 bases lying between them. Per germline, CDR1 MNHNY and CDR2 SVGAGI (reference sequence). The CDR3 loop spans 14 amino acids. CDR3: CASNSRGTNYGYTF. The CDR3 nucleotides are TGTGCCAGCAACTCCAGGGGCACCAACTATGGCTACACCTTC.

V gene TRBV7-8 combines with J gene TRBJ1-2; TRBD1 matches 8 bases. Trimming at V came to 1 base and at J to 6 bases, leaving 10 bases not matched to a gene. Per germline, CDR1 SGHVS and CDR2 FQNEAQ. This CDR3 region has 16 residues. DNA for the CDR3: TGTGCCAGCAGCTTAGTGTATAGTGGGACAGGCCATGGCTACACCTTC. It yields the protein CASSLVYSGTGHGYTF.

The V gene is TRBV9, the J gene TRBJ1-2, with no clear D. From germline, CDR1 is SGDLS and CDR2 YYNGEE. The CDR3 spans 15 residues. Trimming took off 7 bases at V and 6 bases at J, with 22 bases between the two ends. The CDR3 is CASSLSPQPMNGYTF. For the CDR3, the DNA is TGTGCCAGCTCTCTATCCCCCCAACCGATGAATGGCTACACCTTC.

The V and J genes are TRBV7-2 and TRBJ1-5; possible D gene TRBD1, 5 bases. CDR1 and CDR2 (germline): SGHTA, FQGNSA. V was cut by 2 bases and J by 5 bases, with 16 bases left in between. The CDR3 runs to 16 residues. CDR3 region: CASSLRGLGSYQPQHF. The CDR3 DNA follows: TGTGCCAGCAGCTTACGGGGCCTCGGGAGCTATCAGCCCCAGCATTTT.

This clone appeared once. The rearrangement joins TRBV5-6 to TRBJ1-2; possible D gene TRBD1, 5 bases. The CDR3 has 12 residues. Germline values: CDR1 SGHDT, CDR2 YYEEEE. V gave up 4 bases and J gave up 5 bases, with 9 bases separating them. CDR3 nucleotides: TGTGCCAGCAGCACGGGACCGTATGGCTACACCTTC. Translating gives CASSTGPYGYTF.

With regard to this clone: The same CDR3 is also encoded by other DNA sequences in this sample. This chain's CDR3 is CASSLGPTDTQYF. In DNA, the CDR3 is TGCGCCAGCAGCTTGGGGCCCACAGATACGCAGTATTTT. This chain links TRBV5-1 with TRBJ2-3, with D hard to call. The germline V gene encodes CDR1 SGHRS and CDR2 YFSETQ. Trimming shortened V by 0 bases and J by 2 bases, and 4 bases separated the two germline ends. The CDR3 loop spans 13 amino acids.